What follows are 18 T cell receptor beta chains derived from one specimen sequenced in a study of T cell repertoires in cytomegalovirus infection. TCRdb processed the reads anew with MiXCR; each CDR3 protein has one entry. Here the sample spans approximately 70,000 distinct CDR3 sequences, under 5% being singletons. Material: PBMCs. The receptors derive from a human donor in good health (CMV status not recorded). Some clones in this sample may be carry-over from other donors' samples.

A remark on this clonotype: Since a much larger clone is just one base distant, this may be a read error. This chain joins TRBV29-1 and TRBJ1-1; D is uncertain. In germline, CDR1 is SQVTM, CDR2 ANQGSEA. CDR3 length: 10 amino acids. The CDR3 region has the DNA TGCAGCGTTGGGGCTACTGAAGCTATCTTT. It translates to CSVGATEAIF.

Comments on this clonotype: The junction departs from germline at one end; a sequencing error may be responsible. The chain joins TRBV29-1 to TRBJ1-2; 8 bases fit TRBD1. The length of the CDR3 is 13 residues. Looked up from germline, CDR1 is SQVTM and CDR2 is ANQGSEA. The CDR3 protein is CSVEGDRGYGYNF. The CDR3 DNA reads as TGCAGCGTTGAAGGTGACAGGGGCTATGGGTACAACTTC.

This clonotype was detected ten times or more. The chain uses TRBV6-5 and TRBJ2-6; no clear D gene. Germline CDR1 MNHEY, CDR2 SVGAGI. The CDR3 loop spans 16 amino acids. V shed 0 bases and J shed 2 bases, with 8 bases lying between them. The CDR3 loop reads CASSYSAGTGANVLTF. CDR3 nucleotides: TGTGCCAGCAGTTACTCCGCAGGCACTGGGGCCAACGTCCTGACTTTC.

This clonotype showed up many times. This sequence joins TRBV7-2 and TRBJ2-5; D is unresolved. The CDR3 is made up of 14 amino acids. The V and J ends lost 0 bases and 5 bases respectively, with 10 bases between them. Germline V gene sequence: CDR1 SGHTA, CDR2 FQGNSA. The CDR3 nucleotides are TGTGCCAGCAGCTTAGCCTCCCGGGCGGAGACCCAGTACTTC. Residues: CASSLASRAETQYF.

This clonotype was detected many times. The V gene is TRBV7-2, the J gene TRBJ2-2, with 8 positions matching TRBD2. V was clipped by 1 base and J by 5 bases; unmatched bases: 9. This CDR3 has 17 amino acids. Germline V gene data show CDR1 as SGHTA and CDR2 as FQGNSA. The CDR3 DNA is TGTGCCAGCAGCTTAGACGCCGGGAGGGTCGCAACCGGGGAGCTGTTTTTT. Residues: CASSLDAGRVATGELFF.

About this clonotype: Being one base from a much bigger clone, this may be a read error. The genes are TRBV7-3 and TRBJ2-2, with a tentative D call TRBD1 (6 bases). The CDR3 contains 16 residues. Trimming took 3 bases from V and 2 from J, leaving 13 bases between them. The germline V gene encodes CDR1 SGHTA and CDR2 FQGTGA. The CDR3 loop reads CASSFSWGTNTGELFF. CDR3 in DNA: TGTGCCAGCAGCTTCTCTTGGGGGACAAACACCGGGGAGCTGTTTTTT.

This clonotype has a count of ten or more. V is TRBV7-2 and J is TRBJ2-7, with 7 bases that match TRBD1. This CDR3 is 13 amino acids long. Germline V gives CDR1 SGHTA, CDR2 FQGNSA. The V segment lost 5 bases and the J segment 4 bases; nucleotides outside the gene matches: 5. The CDR3 here is CASSARTGYEQYF. The CDR3 DNA reads as TGTGCCAGCAGCGCCCGGACAGGTTACGAGCAGTACTTC.

This clonotype has a count of ten or more. The chain recombines TRBV28 with TRBJ1-1, with a weak D call TRBD1 (5 bases). CDR3 length: 13 amino acids. V was clipped by 4 bases and J by 5 bases, with 11 bases between them. In germline, CDR1 is MDHEN, CDR2 SYDVKM. The CDR3 loop is CASSSQDRTEAFF. The DNA for the CDR3 is TGTGCCAGCAGTTCACAGGATCGAACTGAAGCTTTCTTT.

The table lists this clonotype with many counts. The genes are TRBV7-2 and TRBJ1-1; 8 positions match TRBD1. Looked up from germline, CDR1 is SGHTA and CDR2 is FQGNSA. CDR3 length: 16 residues. J lost 0 bases, V lost 4 bases, and 7 bases had no gene match. CDR3 in amino acids: CASSWDRQTMNTEAFF. The CDR3 region has the DNA TGTGCCAGCAGCTGGGACAGGCAAACAATGAACACTGAAGCTTTCTTT.

This clonotype was counted many times. The chain links TRBV7-9 to TRBJ1-4; D is unclear. Germline assignment: CDR1 SEHNR and CDR2 FQNEAQ (reference sequence). Trimming removed 0 bases from V and 0 bases from J, with 8 bases in between. CDR3 length: 16 residues. The CDR3 reads CASSLALTATNEKLFF. The CDR3 nucleotides are TGTGCCAGCAGCTTAGCGCTCACTGCAACTAATGAAAAACTGTTTTTT. The entire variable domain, with the rest obtained from reference TRBV7-9 and TRBJ1-4, is as follows: DTGVSQNPRHKITKRGQNVTFRCDPISEHNRLYWYRQTLGQGPEFLTYFQNEAQLEKSRLLSDRFSAERPKGSFSTLEIQRTEQGDSAMYLCASSLALTATNEKLFFGSGTQLSVL.

Turning to this clonotype: A much bigger clone sits one base away, suggesting this may be a read error. The chain recombines TRBV7-8 with TRBJ2-3; D is possibly TRBD2 (7 bases). This CDR3 is built from 16 residues. Germline V gene lookup returns CDR1 SGHVS and CDR2 FQNEAQ. The V end lost 1 base, the J end lost 7 bases, and 18 bases lay between the germline ends. DNA of the CDR3: TGTGCCAGCAGCTTAGGGGGGGGGGGGGCGAATCATACGCAGTATTTT. Amino acids: CASSLGGGGANHTQYF.

This clonotype was counted many times. The V and J genes are TRBV28 and TRBJ2-5, with a possible D match to TRBD1 (7 bases). The germline gives CDR1 MDHEN, CDR2 SYDVKM. The V gene lost 8 bases and the J gene lost 5 bases, with 18 bases spanning the gap. This CDR3 contains 14 residues. CDR3 amino acids: CASYRGREKETQYF. The CDR3 nucleotides are TGTGCCAGCTACAGGGGTCGGGAGAAGGAGACCCAGTACTTC.

This clonotype was observed many times. The chain joins TRBV5-3 to TRBJ1-1; a weak D match, TRBD1 (6 bases). TRBV5-3 is known as an ORF, though its function is uncertain. V lost 8 bases and J 4 bases, leaving 15 bases between the germline ends. This CDR3 comprises 13 residues. The CDR3 sequence: CASRPQGLTEAFF. For the CDR3, the DNA is TGTGCCAGCAGACCACAGGGCCTCACTGAAGCTTTCTTT.

There are many counts of this clonotype. The V and J genes are TRBV7-9 and TRBJ1-5; D gene uncertain. Trimming removed 8 bases at V and 3 bases at J, with 11 bases between. Germline lookup yields CDR1 SEHNR and CDR2 FQNEAQ (reference sequence). This CDR3 has 13 amino acids. CDR3 coding DNA: TGTGCCAGCTGGGAACGGCTCAATCAGCCCCAGCATTTT. It specifies CASWERLNQPQHF. Full variable domain (remainder filled in from reference TRBV7-9 and TRBJ1-5): DTGVSQNPRHKITKRGQNVTFRCDPISEHNRLYWYRQTLGQGPEFLTYFQNEAQLEKSRLLSDRFSAERPKGSFSTLEIQRTEQGDSAMYLCASWERLNQPQHFGDGTRLSIL.

The chain links TRBV7-4 to TRBJ2-4; TRBD2 agrees at 9 bases. V lost 1 base and J lost 5; bases outside the gene matches: 3. The CDR3 loop spans 15 amino acids. Germline V gives CDR1 SGHVT, CDR2 SQSDAQ. This CDR3 is CASSLGAGGQNIQYF. For the CDR3, the DNA is TGTGCCAGCAGCTTAGGAGCGGGAGGTCAAAACATTCAGTACTTC.

This clonotype was counted a few times. The chain carries TRBV12-3 or TRBV12-4 and TRBJ1-2, with 7 bases identical to TRBD1. CDR3 length: 13 residues. With V trimmed by 5 bases and J by 7 bases, 7 bases remained unmatched. The CDR3 region is CASSTTGLGGYTF. The CDR3 DNA is TGTGCCAGCAGTACGACAGGGCTTGGTGGCTACACCTTC.

The table lists this clonotype with many counts. This chain connects TRBV6-2 or TRBV6-3 to TRBJ2-6, with a tentative D call TRBD2 (5 bases). Per germline, CDR1 MNHEY and CDR2 SVGEGT. V was cut by 7 bases and J by 2 bases, with 12 bases left in between. The CDR3 sequence is 15 residues long. CDR3 bases: TGTGCCAGCACCCCTGAGGGCACTGGGGCCAACGTCCTGACTTTC. Protein product: CASTPEGTGANVLTF.

This clonotype has at least ten counts. The rearrangement links TRBV7-8 to TRBJ1-3, with D uncertain. CDR3 length: 14 amino acids. Germline V gene data show CDR1 as SGHVS and CDR2 as FQNEAQ. V gave up 2 bases and J gave up 3 bases, with 8 bases separating them. CDR3 nucleotides: TGTGCCAGCAGCTTAACCGCGATTGGAAACACCATATATTTT. Protein sequence: CASSLTAIGNTIYF. Full variable domain (rest looked up from reference TRBV7-8 and TRBJ1-3): GAGVSQSPRYKVAKRGQDVALRCDPISGHVSLFWYQQALGQGPEFLTYFQNEAQLDKSGLPSDRFFAERPEGSVSTLKIQRTQQEDSAVYLCASSLTAIGNTIYFGEGSWLTVV.